A selection of T cell receptor beta chains follows, all from one sample in a study of T cells after yellow fever vaccination. TCRdb re-analysed the 5' RACE reads in MiXCR, keeping a single row per CDR3 protein. Of about 350,000 distinct CDR3 sequences detected, 7% to 10% appear once; the ten largest clones hold around 17%. Source: PBMCs, taken 35 to 50 days after the first yellow fever vaccination. The receptors stem from a man between 18 and 35 years old who received the YFV17D yellow fever vaccine. The CDR3 runs from the conserved cysteine through the conserved F or W. The D gene is left open where the match is weak.

J: TRBJ2-7
D: NA
V: TRBV7-8
CDR3: CASSNPGTDARQYF

J: TRBJ1-1
D: TRBD1
V: TRBV27
CDR3: CASSLKGQWETFF

J: TRBJ2-5
D: TRBD2
V: TRBV12-3/TRBV12-4
CDR3: CASSYTGGLETQYF

J: TRBJ1-1
D: NA
V: TRBV6-2/TRBV6-3
CDR3: CASSPQGDEAFF

J: TRBJ2-3
D: TRBD1
V: TRBV12-3/TRBV12-4
CDR3: CASTLTGDRTDTQYF

J: TRBJ2-5
D: TRBD1
V: TRBV6-2/TRBV6-3
CDR3: CAHAPGQGIHETQYF

J: TRBJ2-5
D: TRBD2
V: TRBV6-6
CDR3: CASRASGVETQYF

J: TRBJ1-2
D: TRBD1
V: TRBV6-5
CDR3: CASSSTGVAYGYTF

J: TRBJ2-1
D: TRBD2
V: TRBV2
CDR3: CASNLGTTTYNEQFF

J: TRBJ2-1
D: NA
V: TRBV7-9
CDR3: CAGSRGATYNEQFF

J: TRBJ1-5
D: NA
V: TRBV7-9
CDR3: CASSPLGFSNQPQHF

J: TRBJ1-1
D: NA
V: TRBV29-1
CDR3: CSVRAGSTEAFF

J: TRBJ1-5
D: NA
V: TRBV6-2/TRBV6-3
CDR3: CASSYAGGGNQPQHF

J: TRBJ2-5
D: NA
V: TRBV7-9
CDR3: CASSYLGIGSQETQYF

J: TRBJ2-5
D: TRBD2
V: TRBV5-1
CDR3: CASSTTSGRNQETQYF

J: TRBJ2-7
D: TRBD1
V: TRBV29-1
CDR3: CSVERTGRYEQYF

J: TRBJ2-1
D: NA
V: TRBV29-1
CDR3: CSLKRNEQFF

J: TRBJ2-5
D: NA
V: TRBV6-2/TRBV6-3
CDR3: CASSSGMEQETQYF

J: TRBJ2-3
D: TRBD2
V: TRBV5-4
CDR3: CASSLGRTSWWYTQYF

J: TRBJ2-5
D: TRBD2
V: TRBV12-3/TRBV12-4
CDR3: CASSLPSGGKETQYF

J: TRBJ1-6
D: TRBD1
V: TRBV5-4
CDR3: CASSLMGTGVTHF

J: TRBJ1-6
D: NA
V: TRBV12-5
CDR3: CASGFGGPYSPLHF

J: TRBJ2-3
D: NA
V: TRBV5-6
CDR3: CASSLVVITDTQYF

J: TRBJ2-7
D: NA
V: TRBV28
CDR3: CASSLMGLTYEQYF

J: TRBJ1-1
D: NA
V: TRBV4-3
CDR3: CASSQARRRTEAFF

J: TRBJ1-5
D: NA
V: TRBV4-3
CDR3: CASSQDPPPREEPQHF

J: TRBJ1-2
D: NA
V: TRBV7-2
CDR3: CASSLLGARANYGYTF

J: TRBJ2-1
D: NA
V: TRBV23-1
CDR3: CASSQLVGLAYNEQFF

J: TRBJ1-2
D: NA
V: TRBV29-1
CDR3: CSVGQGYGYTF

J: TRBJ2-2
D: NA
V: TRBV7-7
CDR3: CASSPTVNTGELFF

J: TRBJ2-7
D: NA
V: TRBV7-3
CDR3: CASSLGPLSYEQYF

J: TRBJ2-5
D: NA
V: TRBV5-1
CDR3: CASSFDGRGQETQYF

J: TRBJ1-4
D: NA
V: TRBV4-3
CDR3: CASSQGVGIVGEKLFF

J: TRBJ2-2
D: TRBD2
V: TRBV2
CDR3: CASTMEGLAGRPGELFF

J: TRBJ2-2
D: TRBD1
V: TRBV15
CDR3: CATSRDPPHRGSTGELFF

J: TRBJ2-1
D: TRBD2
V: TRBV5-1
CDR3: CASSLSSGGFYNEQFF

J: TRBJ2-5
D: NA
V: TRBV6-5
CDR3: CASSYLRTVQETQYF